This is a list of T cell receptor beta chains from one sample in a study of shared clonotypes between healthy human individuals. Generated by immunoSEQ multiplex PCR, the TCRdb table keeps only in-frame clones and is missing some. The repertoire has about 690,000 clones, less than 95% of them found once; the top ten carry 30% to 40%. The sample consisted of memory CD8+ T cells from PBMCs. These receptors were obtained from a man younger than 35 in good health. Some clones in this sample may be carry-over from other donors' samples. Each CDR3 is given with its conserved first and last residue. Fields, in order: V gene, CDR3 length, clone size, J gene, D gene, CDR3 protein, CDR3 DNA. The D gene is left open where the match is weak. Rows give clone size only sometimes, using once, few, many, or a class for an expanded clone.

V: TRBV6-1
length: 15
size: .
J: TRBJ2-1
D: TRBD2
CDR3: CASGAVGLEINEQFF
DNA: TGTGCCAGCGGCGCAGTCGGACTAGAGATTAATGAGCAGTTCTTC

V: TRBV30
length: 14
size: .
J: TRBJ1-2
D: .
CDR3: CAWSEFGSDYGYTF
DNA: TGTGCCTGGAGTGAATTCGGCAGCGATTATGGCTACACCTTC

V: TRBV5-1
length: 12
size: .
J: TRBJ1-2
D: .
CDR3: CASSLAVHGYTF
DNA: TGCGCCAGCAGCTTGGCGGTCCATGGCTACACCTTC

V: TRBV7-2
length: 14
size: .
J: TRBJ1-2
D: .
CDR3: CASSPRRDNYGYTF
DNA: TGTGCCAGCAGCCCGAGACGGGATAACTATGGCTACACCTTC

V: TRBV27
length: 17
size: .
J: TRBJ2-3
D: TRBD2
CDR3: CASSPLRSSGSTDTQYF
DNA: TGTGCCAGCAGTCCCCTTCGGAGTAGCGGGAGCACAGATACGCAGTATTTT

V: TRBV7-8
length: 16
size: .
J: TRBJ2-7
D: .
CDR3: CASSFRWIQGSYEQYF
DNA: TGTGCCAGCAGCTTCAGGTGGATTCAGGGATCCTACGAGCAGTACTTC

V: TRBV5-8
length: 16
size: few
J: TRBJ1-3
D: .
CDR3: CASSPPYFNSGNTIYF
DNA: TGTGCCAGCAGCCCCCCTTACTTCAACTCTGGAAACACCATATATTTT

V: TRBV4-1
length: 17
size: .
J: TRBJ1-1
D: .
CDR3: CASSQLLVAGGRLGAFF
DNA: TGCGCCAGCAGCCAACTCCTCGTTGCCGGCGGCCGCCTTGGGGCTTTCTTT

V: TRBV13
length: 13
size: .
J: TRBJ2-1
D: TRBD1
CDR3: CASSLGQYNEQFF
DNA: TGTGCCAGCAGCTTGGGACAGTACAATGAGCAGTTCTTC

V: TRBV6-5
length: 13
size: .
J: TRBJ2-7
D: .
CDR3: CASSYHADYEQYF
DNA: TGTGCCAGCAGTTACCATGCGGACTACGAGCAGTACTTC

V: TRBV29-1
length: 13
size: .
J: TRBJ1-2
D: .
CDR3: CSVEAGGFYGYTF
DNA: TGCAGCGTCGAAGCGGGAGGCTTCTATGGCTACACCTTC

V: TRBV25-1
length: 15
size: once
J: TRBJ1-1
D: .
CDR3: CASSESVAENTEAFF
DNA: TGTGCCAGCAGTGAATCCGTGGCAGAGAACACTGAAGCTTTCTTT

V: TRBV27
length: 13
size: once
J: TRBJ1-1
D: .
CDR3: CASSYREGTEAFF
DNA: TGTGCCAGCAGTTACAGGGAGGGGACTGAAGCTTTCTTT

V: TRBV15
length: 16
size: once
J: TRBJ2-7
D: .
CDR3: CATSRASTDRGYEQYF
DNA: TGTGCCACCAGCAGAGCCTCGACGGATAGGGGCTACGAGCAGTACTTC

V: TRBV9
length: 14
size: .
J: TRBJ1-2
D: .
CDR3: CASSVGGSSYGYTF
DNA: TGTGCCAGCAGCGTAGGAGGCAGCTCATATGGCTACACCTTC

V: TRBV6-4
length: 17
size: once
J: TRBJ2-5
D: .
CDR3: CASILRRRDPLRETQYF
DNA: TGTGCCAGCATCCTGCGCAGACGAGACCCTCTCCGAGAGACCCAGTACTTC

V: TRBV11-2
length: 16
size: .
J: TRBJ2-1
D: .
CDR3: CASSLGRGSSYNEQFF
DNA: TGTGCCAGCAGCTTAGGGCGGGGAAGCTCCTACAATGAGCAGTTCTTC

V: TRBV7-9
length: 15
size: .
J: TRBJ2-3
D: TRBD2
CDR3: CASSSPGLATDTQYF
DNA: TGTGCCAGCAGCTCACCGGGACTAGCCACAGATACGCAGTATTTT

V: TRBV5-1
length: 16
size: once
J: TRBJ2-3
D: TRBD2
CDR3: CASSLQTSGSTDTQYF
DNA: TGCGCCAGCAGCTTACAGACTAGCGGAAGCACAGATACGCAGTATTTT

V: TRBV6-1
length: 15
size: once
J: TRBJ2-1
D: TRBD2
CDR3: CASGGLAGENNEQFF
DNA: TGTGCCAGCGGGGGACTAGCGGGAGAAAACAATGAGCAGTTCTTC

V: TRBV29-1
length: 18
size: .
J: TRBJ2-1
D: TRBD2
CDR3: CSVEDIPGLAYSYNEQFF
DNA: TGCAGCGTTGAAGATATTCCCGGACTAGCGTACTCCTACAATGAGCAGTTCTTC

V: TRBV4-1
length: 16
size: once
J: TRBJ2-2
D: .
CDR3: CASSHVVGRGAGELFF
DNA: TGCGCCAGCAGCCATGTAGTGGGCAGGGGCGCCGGGGAGCTGTTTTTT

V: TRBV23-1
length: 12
size: .
J: TRBJ1-1
D: .
CDR3: CASSQRGTEAFF
DNA: TGCGCCAGCAGTCAAAGGGGTACTGAAGCTTTCTTT

V: TRBV4-3
length: 13
size: .
J: TRBJ2-7
D: .
CDR3: CASSPKWGYEQYF
DNA: TGCGCCAGCAGCCCCAAATGGGGCTACGAGCAGTACTTC

V: TRBV4-1
length: 16
size: many
J: TRBJ2-1
D: TRBD2
CDR3: CASSQRSGTSGIRQFF
DNA: TGCGCCAGCAGCCAGAGATCCGGGACTAGCGGGATACGGCAGTTCTTC

V: TRBV28
length: 20
size: .
J: TRBJ2-1
D: TRBD2
CDR3: CASSSRGLAGTKGSYNEQFF
DNA: TGTGCCAGCAGTTCTAGGGGATTAGCGGGAACAAAAGGGTCCTACAATGAGCAGTTCTTC

V: TRBV15
length: 14
size: .
J: TRBJ1-5
D: .
CDR3: CATSRVVGPQPQHF
DNA: TGTGCCACCAGCAGAGTGGTGGGCCCTCAGCCCCAGCATTTT

V: TRBV28
length: 13
size: few
J: TRBJ2-1
D: TRBD2
CDR3: CASIPPAGAEQFF
DNA: TGTGCCAGCATCCCCCCCGCGGGAGCTGAGCAGTTCTTC

V: TRBV19
length: 16
size: .
J: TRBJ2-3
D: TRBD2
CDR3: CASRPRASGSTDTQYF
DNA: TGTGCCAGTAGACCCCGGGCTAGCGGTAGCACAGATACGCAGTATTTT

V: TRBV9
length: 16
size: .
J: TRBJ1-3
D: .
CDR3: CASSVHAGSSGNTIYF
DNA: TGTGCCAGCAGCGTACATGCAGGGAGCTCTGGAAACACCATATATTTT

V: TRBV27
length: 18
size: .
J: TRBJ2-3
D: TRBD2
CDR3: CASSLLKLAGANTDTQYF
DNA: TGTGCCAGCAGTTTATTAAAACTAGCGGGAGCTAACACAGATACGCAGTATTTT

V: TRBV19
length: 17
size: many
J: TRBJ2-3
D: .
CDR3: CASSIDLWTASTDTQYF
DNA: TGTGCCAGTAGTATAGATCTATGGACGGCTAGCACAGATACGCAGTATTTT

V: TRBV15
length: 16
size: .
J: TRBJ2-2
D: TRBD1
CDR3: CATSYNRDRGTGELFF
DNA: TGTGCCACCAGTTATAACCGGGACAGGGGAACCGGGGAGCTGTTTTTT

V: TRBV19
length: 12
size: .
J: TRBJ1-2
D: .
CDR3: CASTLGGNGYTF
DNA: TGTGCCAGTACCCTTGGGGGGAATGGCTACACCTTC

V: TRBV5-8
length: 14
size: .
J: TRBJ2-7
D: .
CDR3: CASSLRVGDYEQYF
DNA: TGTGCCAGCAGCTTGCGGGTAGGCGACTACGAGCAGTACTTC

V: TRBV27
length: 13
size: .
J: TRBJ2-7
D: .
CDR3: CASSTGLYYEQYF
DNA: TGTGCCAGCTCCACGGGACTTTACTACGAGCAGTACTTC

V: TRBV9
length: 14
size: .
J: TRBJ2-7
D: .
CDR3: CASSVAGLPYEQYF
DNA: TGTGCCAGCAGCGTGGCGGGCCTTCCATACGAGCAGTACTTC

V: TRBV2
length: 16
size: .
J: TRBJ1-2
D: .
CDR3: CARTVITGTFHDGYTF
DNA: TGTGCCAGGACAGTGATAACCGGGACTTTCCACGATGGCTACACCTTC

V: TRBV11-3
length: 15
size: few
J: TRBJ2-7
D: .
CDR3: CASSLVDPTTYEQYF
DNA: TGTGCCAGCAGCTTAGTCGATCCGACCACATACGAGCAGTACTTC

V: TRBV30
length: 16
size: .
J: TRBJ1-2
D: TRBD1
CDR3: CAWIKKGASANYGYTF
DNA: TGTGCCTGGATTAAAAAGGGGGCCTCCGCTAACTATGGCTACACCTTC

V: TRBV6-6
length: 15
size: .
J: TRBJ2-7
D: .
CDR3: CASKVLQGPHYEQYF
DNA: TGTGCCAGCAAAGTACTACAGGGCCCCCACTACGAGCAGTACTTC

V: TRBV7-9
length: 15
size: .
J: TRBJ1-1
D: TRBD1
CDR3: CASSSPDRGNTEAFF
DNA: TGTGCCAGCAGCTCTCCCGACAGGGGGAACACTGAAGCTTTCTTT

V: TRBV28
length: 15
size: .
J: TRBJ1-1
D: TRBD1
CDR3: CASSWGTGTNTEAFF
DNA: TGTGCCAGCAGTTGGGGGACAGGCACGAACACTGAAGCTTTCTTT

V: TRBV27
length: 17
size: .
J: TRBJ2-2
D: TRBD2
CDR3: CASSPLAGGPHTGELFF
DNA: TGTGCCAGCAGTCCACTAGCGGGAGGGCCTCACACCGGGGAGCTGTTTTTT

V: TRBV7-2
length: 16
size: .
J: TRBJ2-1
D: .
CDR3: CASSPPGPRRYNEQFF
DNA: TGTGCCAGCAGCCCACCCGGACCTAGGAGATACAATGAGCAGTTCTTC

V: TRBV19
length: 13
size: .
J: TRBJ1-1
D: .
CDR3: CASSILLGTEAFF
DNA: TGTGCCAGTAGTATCCTGCTGGGAACTGAAGCTTTCTTT

V: TRBV19
length: 15
size: .
J: TRBJ1-5
D: .
CDR3: CASSMGGYSNQPQHF
DNA: TGTGCCAGTAGTATGGGCGGATATAGCAATCAGCCCCAGCATTTT

V: TRBV7-7
length: 16
size: .
J: TRBJ2-1
D: TRBD2
CDR3: CASSLSWREGNNEQFF
DNA: TGTGCCAGCAGCCTCAGTTGGCGGGAGGGAAACAATGAGCAGTTCTTC

V: TRBV7-2
length: 15
size: .
J: TRBJ2-3
D: TRBD2
CDR3: CASSLTSGRFDTQYF
DNA: TGTGCCAGCAGCTTGACTAGCGGGAGGTTCGATACGCAGTATTTT

V: TRBV7-9
length: 14
size: few
J: TRBJ2-2
D: .
CDR3: CASSLLQGPGELFF
DNA: TGTGCCAGCAGCTTACTGCAGGGGCCCGGGGAGCTGTTTTTT

V: TRBV9
length: 15
size: .
J: TRBJ1-5
D: TRBD1
CDR3: CASSASGQINQPQHF
DNA: TGTGCCAGCAGCGCCTCGGGACAGATCAATCAGCCCCAGCATTTT

V: TRBV11-1
length: 15
size: once
J: TRBJ2-7
D: TRBD2
CDR3: CASSPLAGSSYEQYF
DNA: TGTGCCAGCAGCCCCCTAGCGGGAAGCTCCTACGAGCAGTACTTC

V: TRBV9
length: 17
size: .
J: TRBJ2-5
D: TRBD2
CDR3: CASSGRMGLAAQETQYF
DNA: TGTGCCAGCAGCGGGCGAATGGGACTAGCGGCCCAAGAGACCCAGTACTTC